The present entry profiles one T cell receptor (beta chain) with its context. Trimming removed 5 bases from V and 1 base from J, with 6 bases in between. The CDR3 loop spans 12 amino acids. Looked up from germline, CDR1 is MNHNY and CDR2 is SVGAGI (reference sequence). Original processing notes: Estimation of nucleated cell counts relied on the amplification of reference gene primers. TCRdb's copy holds only in-frame clones and misses some; the assay was immunoSEQ multiplex PCR. That table furnishes V, J and clone size, whereas the DNA furnished D and trimming. The table lists nearly 50,000 clones, around 85% of them singletons, with around 14% in the top ten. This sample is drawn from a study of blood T cell repertoires in COVID-19. Study-level background: There were acute and convalescent COVID-19 samples, and they came from the United States, Italy and Spain. T cells, B-cell-depleted T cells, or PBMCs provided the cDNA or gDNA that served as material.

The chain combines TRBV6-6 with TRBJ2-7; D is undetermined. The sequencing input was peripheral blood. The sequence was obtained from a human donor in a cohort sampled during active COVID-19. The CDR3 DNA reads TGTGCCAGCAGTCCCCCATCCTACGAGCAGTACTTC. Translating gives CASSPPSYEQYF.